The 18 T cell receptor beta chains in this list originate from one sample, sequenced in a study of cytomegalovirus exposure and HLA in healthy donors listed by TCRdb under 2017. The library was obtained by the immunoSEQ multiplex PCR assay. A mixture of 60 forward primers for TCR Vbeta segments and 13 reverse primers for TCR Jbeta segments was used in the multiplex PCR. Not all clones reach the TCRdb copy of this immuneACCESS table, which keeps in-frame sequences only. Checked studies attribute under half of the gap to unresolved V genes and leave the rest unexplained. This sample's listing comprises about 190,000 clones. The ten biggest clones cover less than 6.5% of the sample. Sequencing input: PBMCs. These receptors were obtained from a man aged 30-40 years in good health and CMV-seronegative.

The CDR3, as DNA: TGCGCCACCGGACATACCAATCAGCCCCAGCATTTT. It specifies CATGHTNQPQHF. The chain links TRBV10-2 to TRBJ1-5; D perhaps matches TRBD1 (5 bases). The CDR3 length is 12 residues. CDR1 WSHSY and CDR2 SAAADI come from the germline V gene. V lost 10 bases, J lost 3 bases, and 10 bases lay in between.

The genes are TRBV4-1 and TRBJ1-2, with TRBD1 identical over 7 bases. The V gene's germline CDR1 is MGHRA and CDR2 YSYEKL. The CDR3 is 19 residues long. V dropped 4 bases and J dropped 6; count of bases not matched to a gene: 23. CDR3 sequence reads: CASSPQGQRSLRGFDGYTF. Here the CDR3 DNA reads TGCGCCAGCAGCCCCCAGGGACAGAGATCATTAAGGGGATTCGATGGCTACACCTTC.

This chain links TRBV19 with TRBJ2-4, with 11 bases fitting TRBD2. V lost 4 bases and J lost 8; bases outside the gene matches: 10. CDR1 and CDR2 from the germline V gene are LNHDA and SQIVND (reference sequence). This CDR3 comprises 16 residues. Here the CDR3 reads CASSKLAGGGGDIQYF. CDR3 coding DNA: TGTGCCAGTAGTAAGCTAGCGGGAGGCGGTGGAGACATTCAGTACTTC. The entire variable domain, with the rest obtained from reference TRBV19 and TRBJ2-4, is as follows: DGGITQSPKYLFRKEGQNVTLSCEQNLNHDAMYWYRQDPGQGLRLIYYSQIVNDFQKGDIAEGYSVSREKKESFPLTVTSAQKNPTAFYLCASSKLAGGGGDIQYFGAGTRLSVL.

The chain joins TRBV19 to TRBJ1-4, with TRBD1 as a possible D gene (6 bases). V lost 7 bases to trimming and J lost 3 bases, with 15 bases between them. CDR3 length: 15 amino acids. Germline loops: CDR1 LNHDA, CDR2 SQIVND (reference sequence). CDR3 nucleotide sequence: TGTGCCAGTAAGGTTGGGGACACTTCTAATGAAAAACTGTTTTTT. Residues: CASKVGDTSNEKLFF.

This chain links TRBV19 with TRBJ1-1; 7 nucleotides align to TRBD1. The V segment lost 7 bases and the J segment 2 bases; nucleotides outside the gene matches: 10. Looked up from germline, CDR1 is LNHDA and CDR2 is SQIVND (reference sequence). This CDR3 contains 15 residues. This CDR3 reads CASTTGTDPNTEAFF. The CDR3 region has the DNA TGTGCCAGTACGACCGGGACAGACCCCAACACTGAAGCTTTCTTT.

In DNA form, the CDR3 reads TGTGCCAGCAGCTTAGCCGGGACAGCATACAATGAGCAGTTCTTC. This codes for CASSLAGTAYNEQFF. The chain uses TRBV7-9 and TRBJ2-1, with 7 bases fitting TRBD1. Germline values: CDR1 SEHNR, CDR2 FQNEAQ (reference sequence). CDR3 length: 15 amino acids. Losses at the gene ends were 0 bases for V and 4 bases for J; bases not matched to a gene: 3.

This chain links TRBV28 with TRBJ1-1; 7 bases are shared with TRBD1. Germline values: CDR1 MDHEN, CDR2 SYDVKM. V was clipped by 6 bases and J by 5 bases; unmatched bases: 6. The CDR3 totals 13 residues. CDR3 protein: CASRPDRVTEAFF. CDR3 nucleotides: TGTGCCAGCAGGCCCGACAGGGTTACTGAAGCTTTCTTT.

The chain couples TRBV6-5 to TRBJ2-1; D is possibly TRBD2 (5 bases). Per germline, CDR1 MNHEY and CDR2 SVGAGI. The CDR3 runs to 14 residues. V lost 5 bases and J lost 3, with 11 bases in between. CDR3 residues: CASSADFLYNEQFF. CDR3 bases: TGTGCCAGCAGTGCGGACTTTCTCTACAATGAGCAGTTCTTC.

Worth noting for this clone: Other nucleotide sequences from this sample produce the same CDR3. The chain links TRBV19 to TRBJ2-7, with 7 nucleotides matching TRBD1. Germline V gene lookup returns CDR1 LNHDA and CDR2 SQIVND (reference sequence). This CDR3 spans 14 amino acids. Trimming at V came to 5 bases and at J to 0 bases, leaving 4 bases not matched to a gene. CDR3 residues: CASSSRDSSYEQYF. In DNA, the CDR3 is TGTGCCAGTAGTTCCCGGGACAGCTCCTACGAGCAGTACTTC.

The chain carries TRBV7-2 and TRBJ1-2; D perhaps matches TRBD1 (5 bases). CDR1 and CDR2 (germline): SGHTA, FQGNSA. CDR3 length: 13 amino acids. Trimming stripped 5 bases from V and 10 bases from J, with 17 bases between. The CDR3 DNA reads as TGTGCCAGCAGCAATGGGGCAGGGCAGGACTACACCTTC. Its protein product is CASSNGAGQDYTF.

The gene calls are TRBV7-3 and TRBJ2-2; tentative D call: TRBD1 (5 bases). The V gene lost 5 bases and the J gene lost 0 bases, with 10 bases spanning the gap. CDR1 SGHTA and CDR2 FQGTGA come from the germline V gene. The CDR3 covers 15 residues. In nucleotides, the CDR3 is TGTGCCAGCAGCACCCAGACAGCGAACACCGGGGAGCTGTTTTTT. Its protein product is CASSTQTANTGELFF.

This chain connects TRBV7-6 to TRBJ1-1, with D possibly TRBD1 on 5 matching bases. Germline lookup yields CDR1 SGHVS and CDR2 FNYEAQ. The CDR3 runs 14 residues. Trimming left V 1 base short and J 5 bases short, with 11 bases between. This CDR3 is CASSLGQGKTEAFF. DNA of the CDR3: TGTGCCAGCAGCTTAGGGCAGGGTAAGACTGAAGCTTTCTTT.

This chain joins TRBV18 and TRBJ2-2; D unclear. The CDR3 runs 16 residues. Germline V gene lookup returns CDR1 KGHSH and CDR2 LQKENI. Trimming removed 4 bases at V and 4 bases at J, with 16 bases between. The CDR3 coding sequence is TGTGCCAGCTCACTTGCCCTGATGCGGAGCACCGGGGAGCTGTTTTTT. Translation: CASSLALMRSTGELFF.

DNA of the CDR3: TGCGCCAGCAGCTTTGTGTCGACTACAGATACGCAGTATTTT. Translated: CASSFVSTTDTQYF. The chain has TRBV5-1 and TRBJ2-3, with D unresolved. The CDR3 contains 14 residues. Between the trimmed V and J ends, which lost 2 bases and 3 bases, there was a span of 10 bases. Germline V gives CDR1 SGHRS, CDR2 YFSETQ.

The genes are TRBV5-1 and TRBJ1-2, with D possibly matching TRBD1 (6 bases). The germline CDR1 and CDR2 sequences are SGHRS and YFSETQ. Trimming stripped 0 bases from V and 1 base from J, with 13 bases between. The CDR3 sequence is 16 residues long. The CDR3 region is CASSLVWGPDNYGYTF. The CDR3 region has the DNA TGCGCCAGCAGCTTGGTATGGGGGCCGGATAACTATGGCTACACCTTC. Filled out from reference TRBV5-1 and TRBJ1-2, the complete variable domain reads KAGVTQTPRYLIKTRGQQVTLSCSPISGHRSVSWYQQTPGQGLQFLFEYFSETQRNKGNFPGRFSGRQFSNSRSEMNVSTLELGDSALYLCASSLVWGPDNYGYTFGSGTRLTVV.

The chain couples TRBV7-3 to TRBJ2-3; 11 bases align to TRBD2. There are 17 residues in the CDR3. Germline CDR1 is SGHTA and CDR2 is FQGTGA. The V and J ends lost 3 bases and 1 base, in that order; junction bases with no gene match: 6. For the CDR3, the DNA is TGTGCCAGCAGCTTGGGATCACTAGCGGGGGGCACAGATACGCAGTATTTT. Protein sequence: CASSLGSLAGGTDTQYF.

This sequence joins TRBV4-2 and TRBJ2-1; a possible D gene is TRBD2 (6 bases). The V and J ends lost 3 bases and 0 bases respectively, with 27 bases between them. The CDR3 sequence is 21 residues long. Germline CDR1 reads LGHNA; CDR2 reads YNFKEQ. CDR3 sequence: CASSHSLDRRGSESSYNEQFF. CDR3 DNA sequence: TGTGCCAGCAGCCACTCTCTCGATAGGCGGGGTAGCGAGAGCTCCTACAATGAGCAGTTCTTC.

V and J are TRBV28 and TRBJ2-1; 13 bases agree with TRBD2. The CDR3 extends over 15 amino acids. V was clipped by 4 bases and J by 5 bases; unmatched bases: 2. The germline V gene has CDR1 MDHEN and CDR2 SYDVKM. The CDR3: CASSSGTSGNNEQFF. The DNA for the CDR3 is TGTGCCAGCAGTTCAGGGACTAGCGGGAACAATGAGCAGTTCTTC. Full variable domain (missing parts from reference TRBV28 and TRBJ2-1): DVKVTQSSRYLVKRTGEKVFLECVQDMDHENMFWYRQDPGLGLRLIYFSYDVKMKEKGDIPEGYSVSREKKERFSLILESASTNQTSMYLCASSSGTSGNNEQFFGPGTRLTVL.